Below are 9 T cell receptor beta chains sequenced from a single sample in a study of CXCR3-negative and CXCR3-positive naive CD8 T cells. It was by 5' RACE with UMI labels that the TRB cDNA libraries were prepared. From the 5' RACE reads, TCRdb lists one entry per CDR3 protein and no DNA. The ten top clones account for approximately 4.5%, within a sample of just over 60,000 distinct CDR3 sequences. Specimen: naive CXCR3- CD8+ T cells from blood. Sample subset: CD45RO-CCR7+CD27+CD95- naive CD8+ T cells lacking CXCR3 (TNR3-). These receptors came from a human donor in good health. Some clones in this sample may be carry-over from other donors' samples.

The CDR3 here is CASSQYTGQGPYNEQFF. The chain recombines TRBV7-6 with TRBJ2-1. The CDR3 has 17 amino acids. Germline V gene sequence: CDR1 SGHVS, CDR2 FNYEAQ.

V and J are TRBV15 and TRBJ2-1. Germline loops: CDR1 LNHNV, CDR2 YYDKDF (reference sequence). The CDR3 is made up of 12 amino acids. The CDR3 region is CATSRDISEQFF.

The chain combines TRBV4-3 with TRBJ2-7; with no DNA, the TCRdb D assignment of TRBD1 cannot be verified. The CDR3 extends over 16 amino acids. Germline V gene lookup returns CDR1 LGHNA and CDR2 YSLEER. The CDR3 sequence: CASSQEGPTSPYEQYF.

The chain is built from TRBV14 and TRBJ2-2; the TRBD1 assignment by TCRdb is unverifiable without DNA. The CDR3 covers 15 residues. From germline, CDR1 is SGHDN and CDR2 FVKESK. CDR3 protein: CASSPQGAGTGELFF.

The genes are TRBV20-1 and TRBJ1-6; there is no DNA to check the TCRdb D call of TRBD1. CDR3 length: 15 amino acids. From germline, CDR1 is DFQATT and CDR2 SNEGSKA (reference sequence). The CDR3 protein is CSASQATGGNSPLHF.

The chain links TRBV7-9 to TRBJ1-4; without DNA, the TCRdb call of TRBD1 cannot be checked. The germline V gene has CDR1 SEHNR and CDR2 FQNEAQ (reference sequence). This CDR3 has 11 amino acids. This CDR3 reads CASSSGQNRLF.

The chain combines TRBV18 with TRBJ1-1; the TCRdb call, TRBD1, lacks DNA for checking. The CDR3 loop spans 15 amino acids. The germline CDR1 and CDR2 sequences are KGHSH and LQKENI. CDR3 sequence: CASSSLRERLAEAFF.

The chain's CDR3 is CASSFALSTDTQYF. The chain recombines TRBV28 with TRBJ2-3. Germline V gene sequence: CDR1 MDHEN, CDR2 SYDVKM. CDR3 length equals 14 residues.

The chain carries TRBV7-9 and TRBJ1-2; the TRBD1 assignment by TCRdb is unverifiable without DNA. Germline V gives CDR1 SEHNR, CDR2 FQNEAQ (reference sequence). This CDR3 has 16 amino acids. The CDR3 here is CASSSSGQGQIYGYTF.